These 20 T cell receptor beta chains were sequenced from one sample in a study of neurological immune-mediated disorders. Via MiXCR, TCRdb re-called the 5' RACE reads, giving one row per CDR3 protein. Of about 71,000 distinct CDR3 sequences in the sample, less than 5.5% were seen once. The sequenced sample consisted of PBMCs. These receptors were obtained from a man aged 30 to 45 with multiple sclerosis.

At least ten counts were recorded for this clonotype. DNA of the CDR3: TGTGCCAGCACCCCGGGGGGTTGGAATGAGCAGTTCTTC. It translates to CASTPGGWNEQFF. The chain has TRBV7-6 and TRBJ2-1; 7 bases line up with TRBD2. J gave up 7 bases and V 7 bases, and 7 bases lay outside the gene matches. Germline V gene data show CDR1 as SGHVS and CDR2 as FNYEAQ. The CDR3 consists of 13 residues.

This clonotype has at least ten counts. The genes are TRBV20-1 and TRBJ2-1; 9 nucleotides line up with TRBD2. The length of the CDR3 is 16 residues. V gave up 1 base and J gave up 2 bases; unmatched junction bases: 6. Germline CDR1 and CDR2: DFQATT and SNEGSKA (reference sequence). CDR3 sequence (DNA): TGCAGTGCTAGAGGGGCTAGCGGGGTGGCCTACAATGAGCAGTTCTTC. Encoded protein: CSARGASGVAYNEQFF.

This clonotype showed up many times. The V call is TRBV5-1, the J call TRBJ1-1; no clear D. The CDR3 contains 13 residues. From germline, CDR1 is SGHRS and CDR2 YFSETQ. V lost 5 bases and J lost 1, with 9 bases in between. CDR3 in amino acids: CASRANPNTEAFF. CDR3 DNA sequence: TGCGCCAGCAGAGCAAATCCGAACACTGAAGCTTTCTTT.

This clonotype was seen a handful of times. V usage is TRBV13 and J usage is TRBJ2-7; 8 bases are a match to TRBD2. The junction had 9 bases not matched to a gene; V was cut back by 4 bases and J by 7 bases. CDR3 length: 14 amino acids. CDR1 PRHDT and CDR2 FYEKMQ come from the germline V gene (reference sequence). CDR3 protein: CASSSRGGREEQYF. The DNA of the CDR3 is TGTGCCAGCAGCTCCCGGGGGGGGAGGGAGGAGCAGTACTTC. Full variable domain (missing parts from reference TRBV13 and TRBJ2-7): AAGVIQSPRHLIKEKRETATLKCYPIPRHDTVYWYQQGPGQDPQFLISFYEKMQSDKGSIPDRFSAQQFSDYHSELNMSSLELGDSALYFCASSSRGGREEQYFGPGTRLTVT.

This clonotype was recorded many times. The chain uses TRBV20-1 and TRBJ2-7; 10 bases match TRBD2. V shed 1 base and J 1 base; nucleotides not matched to a gene: 4. Germline V gene sequence: CDR1 DFQATT, CDR2 SNEGSKA (reference sequence). This CDR3 has 15 amino acids. The CDR3 loop reads CSARAGSGGSYEQYF. The CDR3 coding sequence is TGCAGTGCTAGAGCGGGTAGCGGGGGGTCCTACGAGCAGTACTTC.

This clonotype was seen only a few times. The chain is built from TRBV4-1 and TRBJ1-3; tentatively, D is TRBD1 (5 bases). V was clipped by 1 base and J by 0 bases, with 16 bases between them. The CDR3 spans 18 residues. Looked up from germline, CDR1 is MGHRA and CDR2 is YSYEKL. DNA of the CDR3: TGCGCCAGCAGCCAAGGAGGGACCCTCCTCCGCTCTGGAAACACCATATATTTT. Protein product: CASSQGGTLLRSGNTIYF.

This clonotype turned up a few times. Relative to the germline gene, one junction end is altered; a read error may explain this. J is TRBJ1-5 and V is TRBV20-1; D ambiguous. In germline, CDR1 is DFQATT, CDR2 SNEGSKA (reference sequence). This CDR3 is built from 14 residues. The CDR3 is CSAPRTGEGQPQNF. DNA of the CDR3: TGCAGTGCTCCACGGACCGGTGAAGGTCAGCCCCAGAATTTT.

This clonotype was seen many times. The chain joins TRBV9 to TRBJ1-1; D ambiguous. Germline CDR1 is SGDLS and CDR2 is YYNGEE. Trimming removed 0 bases at V and 1 base at J, with 10 bases between. The CDR3 consists of 15 residues. CDR3 coding DNA: TGTGCCAGCAGCGTAGTCGGGCTGTGGAACACTGAAGCTTTCTTT. It encodes CASSVVGLWNTEAFF.

The chain employs TRBV6-5 and TRBJ1-4, with TRBD1 matching over 7 bases. The CDR3 runs 14 residues. CDR1 is MNHEY and CDR2 is SVGAGI in the germline V gene. J lost 4 bases, V lost 5 bases, and 4 bases had no gene match. DNA for the CDR3: TGTGCCAGCAGTCTCAACAGGGGTAATGAAAAACTGTTTTTT. It is translated as CASSLNRGNEKLFF.

This clonotype was picked up many times. This rearrangement joins TRBV20-1 to TRBJ2-5; TRBD1 agrees at 8 bases. The J segment lost 5 bases and the V segment lost 5 bases, leaving 7 bases of the junction unmatched. Germline assignment: CDR1 DFQATT and CDR2 SNEGSKA (reference sequence). CDR3 length: 13 residues. Here the CDR3 reads CSARTGQYETQYF. In nucleotides, the CDR3 is TGCAGTGCTCGGACAGGGCAGTATGAGACCCAGTACTTC.

The chain uses TRBV12-3 or TRBV12-4 and TRBJ1-6, with TRBD1 matching 7 bases. The ends lost 2 bases at V and 14 bases at J; junction bases unmatched: 9. This CDR3 is built from 14 residues. CDR3 sequence: CASSLRQGFAALHF. CDR3 nucleotides: TGTGCCAGCAGTTTAAGACAGGGTTTCGCGGCCCTCCACTTT.

The J gene is TRBJ2-5, the V gene TRBV5-1, with a weak D call TRBD1 (5 bases). This CDR3 comprises 14 residues. V was pared by 4 bases and J by 5 bases, with 15 bases between. Germline assignment: CDR1 SGHRS and CDR2 YFSETQ. The CDR3 DNA follows: TGCGCCAGCAGCGACCCTCAGGGAACGGAGACCCAGTACTTC. This codes for CASSDPQGTETQYF.

The DNA for the CDR3 is TGCAGTGCTAGAGATCAAAGGGAGGGGTCCTATGGCTACACCTTC. Its translation is CSARDQREGSYGYTF. The chain is built from TRBV20-1 and TRBJ1-2; tentative D call: TRBD1 (5 bases). CDR3 length equals 15 residues. Germline CDR1 reads DFQATT; CDR2 reads SNEGSKA (reference sequence). V was pared by 0 bases and J by 4 bases, with 15 bases between.

This clonotype has a count of ten or more. This chain joins TRBV27 and TRBJ2-1; D tentatively reads TRBD1 or TRBD2 (5 bases each). The CDR3 length is 13 residues. Germline CDR1 is MNHEY and CDR2 is SMNVEV (reference sequence). V lost 4 bases, J lost 8 bases, and 12 bases lay in between. The DNA for the CDR3 is TGTGCCAGCAGTTCGGGACGGCTCTATGAGCAGTTCTTC. Protein product: CASSSGRLYEQFF.

Of note for this clonotype: This may stem from a read error, because a much larger clone lies one nucleotide away. J is TRBJ1-1 and V is TRBV9; no clear D. The CDR3 extends over 14 amino acids. The V end lost 5 bases, the J end lost 5 bases, and 16 bases lay between the germline ends. The germline V gene has CDR1 SGDLS and CDR2 YYNGEE. The CDR3 bases are TGTGCCAGCAGTTGGGGAAAGGTCAGGACTGAAGCTTTCTTT. Residues: CASSWGKVRTEAFF.

This clonotype is classed as medium-sized. The chain combines TRBV20-1 with TRBJ1-3; D may be TRBD1 (5 bases). The CDR3 is 13 amino acids. Per the germline V gene, CDR1 is DFQATT and CDR2 is SNEGSKA (reference sequence). Trimming shortened V by 4 bases and J by 4 bases, and 11 bases separated the two germline ends. The CDR3 DNA reads TGCAGTGCTACCCAGACAGACGGAAACACCATATATTTT. As protein: CSATQTDGNTIYF.

This clonotype was seen at least ten times. The chain combines TRBV29-1 with TRBJ1-1; weak D call: TRBD1 (5 bases). V was shortened by 7 bases and J by 4 bases, with 13 bases between the two germline ends. There are 12 residues in the CDR3. Germline assignment: CDR1 SQVTM and CDR2 ANQGSEA. The CDR3 spells CSGGTGITEAFF. The CDR3 DNA sequence: TGCAGCGGGGGAACAGGTATCACTGAAGCTTTCTTT.

This clonotype was seen many times. The V gene is TRBV4-1, the J gene TRBJ2-4; D possibly uses TRBD1 or TRBD2 (5 bases each). Per germline, CDR1 MGHRA and CDR2 YSYEKL. CDR3 length equals 17 residues. Trimming cost V 1 base and J 1 base, with 14 bases left between them. This chain's CDR3 is CASSQVAGSTAKNIQYF. The CDR3 DNA follows: TGCGCCAGCAGCCAAGTAGCAGGGAGCACGGCCAAAAACATTCAGTACTTC.

The table lists this clonotype with a few counts. The genes are TRBV20-1 and TRBJ2-7; TRBD2 matches at 13 bases. Germline V gene lookup returns CDR1 DFQATT and CDR2 SNEGSKA (reference sequence). Trimming at V came to 6 bases and at J to 3 bases, leaving 5 bases not matched to a gene. The CDR3 covers 14 residues. CDR3 nucleotide sequence: TGCAGTGCAGGGACTAGCGGGGCGATCTACGAGCAGTACTTC. This gives the protein CSAGTSGAIYEQYF.

This clonotype was observed at least ten times. The rearrangement uses TRBV4-1 and TRBJ2-7, with 8 bases matching TRBD1. Per the germline V gene, CDR1 is MGHRA and CDR2 is YSYEKL. V lost 4 bases to trimming and J lost 7 bases; unmatched junction nucleotides: 15. This CDR3 spans 16 amino acids. CDR3 nucleotide sequence: TGCGCCAGCAGCCCGGACAGGGAACTTGGTTTGGGAGAGCAGTACGTC. Translated: CASSPDRELGLGEQYV.